The clone carrying this T cell receptor (beta chain) was seen repeatedly, ten times or more. The sample is drawn from a study of identical twins. CDR3 size: 15 residues. The V gene end was trimmed by 1 base and the J gene end by 1 base; junction bases not matched to a gene: 4. The germline V gene has CDR1 SQVTM and CDR2 ANQGSEA. MiXCR, applied by TCRdb to the 5' RACE reads, yields one record per CDR3 protein. The data contain approximately 1.8 million distinct CDR3 sequences, less than 35% of them seen just once; the ten biggest clones take up about 0.27%. No donor was unhealthy or non-Caucasian. Material for sequencing was cord blood. This sequence was found in a newborn girl in good health. This rearrangement joins TRBV29-1 to TRBJ2-5; 9 bases map to TRBD1. Here the CDR3 reads CSVEGWTGVQETQYF. CDR3 nucleotide sequence: TGCAGCGTTGAAGGGTGGACAGGGGTCCAAGAGACCCAGTACTTC.